Presented here are 17 T cell receptor beta chains from one specimen sequenced in a study of cytomegalovirus exposure and HLA in healthy donors. PCR employed 60 Vbeta and 13 Jbeta primers. Only in-frame clones appear in the TCRdb table, and some are missing; sequencing was by immunoSEQ multiplex PCR. The table records approximately 100,000 clones, approximately 70% of them present only once. The source material was PBMCs. The receptors derive from a middle-aged man in good health and CMV-seronegative.

This clone was counted a few times. This chain connects TRBV6-5 to TRBJ2-2; TRBD2 might be the D (6 bases). In germline, CDR1 is MNHEY, CDR2 SVGAGI. The CDR3 totals 15 residues. V lost 0 bases to trimming and J lost 2 bases, with 7 bases between them. Here the CDR3 reads CASSYSAGNTGELFF. CDR3 DNA sequence: TGTGCCAGCAGTTACTCGGCGGGAAACACCGGGGAGCTGTTTTTT.

The chain uses TRBV28 and TRBJ2-2; 12 bases line up with TRBD1. CDR1 and CDR2 (germline): MDHEN, SYDVKM. CDR3 length: 19 residues. The trim removed 4 bases at V and 7 bases at J, leaving 16 bases unmatched. Here the CDR3 DNA reads TGTGCCAGCAGTTCAACCGCGCACGGGACAGGGGGCATCTTCGGGGAGCTGTTTTTT. Translated: CASSSTAHGTGGIFGELFF.

The V and J genes are TRBV4-1 and TRBJ2-1; 11 positions match TRBD2. Per germline, CDR1 MGHRA and CDR2 YSYEKL. This CDR3 contains 19 residues. J was trimmed by 8 bases and V by 0 bases; bases with no gene match: 15. The CDR3 region has the DNA TGCGCCAGCAGCCAAGATTGGGCGGAGACTAGCGGGATGATCGATGAGCAGTTCTTC. Translating it yields CASSQDWAETSGMIDEQFF.

The CDR3 here is CASSYQISGELFF. The CDR3 DNA reads TGTGCCAGCAGTTACCAGATTTCCGGGGAGCTGTTTTTT. This chain links TRBV6-5 with TRBJ2-2, with D hard to call. Germline V gene lookup returns CDR1 MNHEY and CDR2 SVGAGI. Trimming shortened V by 2 bases and J by 6 bases, and 7 bases separated the two germline ends. This CDR3 has 13 amino acids.

The chain has TRBV6-6 and TRBJ1-5; possible D gene TRBD1, 5 bases. CDR1 MNHNY and CDR2 SVGAGI come from the germline V gene (reference sequence). The CDR3 totals 16 residues. Trimming stripped 0 bases from V and 0 bases from J, with 9 bases between. The CDR3 sequence: CASSYSTDYSNQPQHF. The CDR3 DNA is TGTGCCAGCAGTTACTCGACAGATTATAGCAATCAGCCCCAGCATTTT.

This chain joins TRBV10-1 and TRBJ2-1; weak D call: TRBD2 (5 bases). This CDR3 has 15 amino acids. The V gene lost 3 bases and the J gene lost 4 bases, with 13 bases spanning the gap. Germline CDR1 is WNHNN and CDR2 is SYGVQD (reference sequence). The CDR3 DNA reads TGCGCCAGCAGTGACGTGGACGGGGATTACAATGAGCAGTTCTTC. Its protein product is CASSDVDGDYNEQFF.

The genes are TRBV20-1 and TRBJ2-7; a weak D match, TRBD1 (5 bases). Trimming pared 0 bases from V and 12 bases from J, leaving 12 bases between. Per germline, CDR1 DFQATT and CDR2 SNEGSKA (reference sequence). The CDR3 is 11 residues long. This chain's CDR3 is CSARDIRTPYF. CDR3 sequence (DNA): TGCAGTGCTAGAGATATACGGACACCGTACTTC.

The V call is TRBV5-6, the J call TRBJ2-5, with TRBD1 matching over 7 bases. Near its end, the DNA agrees better with TRBJ2-7, so the J call may be wrong. The CDR3 runs to 13 residues. CDR1 SGHDT and CDR2 YYEEEE come from the germline V gene. As DNA, the CDR3 is TGTGCCAGCAGCTCGACAGGGTCCTACGAGCAGTACTTC. Its protein is CASSSTGSYEQYF.

This clone was detected only once. This chain uses TRBV2 with TRBJ2-5; D gene uncertain. This CDR3 is built from 13 residues. Trimming removed 4 bases at V and 1 base at J, with 7 bases between. Germline CDR1 and CDR2: SNHLY and FYNNEI. The DNA for the CDR3 is TGTGCCAGCAGTGCCGAGGTCCAAGAGACCCAGTACTTC. Protein sequence: CASSAEVQETQYF.

The V gene is TRBV28, the J gene TRBJ2-5, with a possible D match to TRBD2 (6 bases). Matching the DNA end better, TRBJ2-7 makes the J call doubtful. There are 12 residues in the CDR3. The germline gives CDR1 MDHEN, CDR2 SYDVKM. CDR3 in amino acids: CASSGLIYEQYF. CDR3 coding DNA: TGTGCCAGCAGCGGACTAATCTACGAGCAGTACTTC.

The CDR3 protein is CASSVAGGAEAFF. The CDR3 DNA reads TGTGCCAGCAGCGTAGCAGGGGGCGCCGAAGCTTTCTTT. The rearrangement links TRBV9 to TRBJ1-1; TRBD1 matches at 8 bases. The CDR3 runs 13 residues. Germline loops: CDR1 SGDLS, CDR2 YYNGEE. J gave up 8 bases and V 0 bases, and 3 bases lay outside the gene matches.

The chain couples TRBV27 to TRBJ2-2; D may be TRBD1 (7 bases). Trimming left V 6 bases short and J 4 bases short, with 18 bases between. The CDR3 is 16 residues long. From germline, CDR1 is MNHEY and CDR2 SMNVEV (reference sequence). The CDR3 DNA reads TGTGCCAGCAGCACCCCCGGGCAGGGGGGCACCGGGGAGCTGTTTTTT. Amino acids: CASSTPGQGGTGELFF.

V gene TRBV19 combines with J gene TRBJ1-5, with TRBD1 matching 7 bases. V trimming: 0 bases; J trimming: 0 bases; junction bases outside the gene matches: 5. CDR1 is LNHDA, CDR2 SQIVND, per germline (reference sequence). The length of the CDR3 is 17 residues. CDR3 bases: TGTGCCAGTAGTATAGATCTAGGGACAGCTAGCAATCAGCCCCAGCATTTT. Its protein product is CASSIDLGTASNQPQHF.

This clone was seen once. The chain combines TRBV28 with TRBJ1-4, with D tentatively TRBD1 (5 bases). The V gene's germline CDR1 is MDHEN and CDR2 SYDVKM. There are 14 residues in the CDR3. V was pared by 3 bases and J by 5 bases, with 10 bases between. The CDR3 spells CASSLGGINEKLFF. The DNA for the CDR3 is TGTGCCAGCAGTTTGGGGGGTATCAATGAAAAACTGTTTTTT.

The CDR3 nucleotides read TGTGCCAGCAGTTACTCCTCGGGACAGCGCTCCTACGAGCAGTACTTC. Translating it yields CASSYSSGQRSYEQYF. The chain combines TRBV6-5 with TRBJ2-7; 7 bases align to TRBD1. The CDR3 runs 16 residues. Trimming cost V 0 bases and J 0 bases; bases outside gene matches: 5. CDR1 MNHEY and CDR2 SVGAGI come from the germline V gene.

The chain carries TRBV7-2 and TRBJ1-2, with 8 bases aligning to TRBD1. The V segment lost 7 bases and the J segment 4 bases; nucleotides outside the gene matches: 8. This CDR3 has 14 residues. Germline V gene data show CDR1 as SGHTA and CDR2 as FQGNSA. CDR3 sequence (DNA): TGTGCCAGCACCATTGACAGGGGTGGCTATGGCTACACCTTC. It encodes CASTIDRGGYGYTF.

The chain is built from TRBV29-1 and TRBJ1-1; D is uncertain. Germline-derived CDR1 and CDR2 are SQVTM and ANQGSEA. The CDR3 consists of 14 residues. Between the trimmed V and J ends, which lost 6 bases and 4 bases, there was a span of 18 bases. The CDR3 spells CSVGLVTAFTEAFF. CDR3 DNA: TGCAGCGTCGGGTTAGTGACCGCTTTCACTGAAGCTTTCTTT.